This T cell receptor beta chain emerged from a study of blood T cell repertoires in COVID-19. Looking at the study overall: Donors in the United States, Italy and Spain gave samples during acute or convalescent COVID-19.

On this clone itself: The sample has other DNA sequences that encode this CDR3 too.

Produced via immunoSEQ multiplex PCR; TCRdb's table is partial and in-frame only. The top ten clones hold roughly 2.9% of a sample with about 180,000 clones, 70% to 90% of them seen once. The CDR3 loop spans 12 amino acids. The germline CDR1 and CDR2 sequences are LNHDA and SQIVND (reference sequence). The ends were cut back, 4 bases at V and 4 bases at J, with 7 bases in the middle. The sequenced sample was peripheral blood. The sequence was collected from a woman aged 25-40 years with active or convalescent COVID-19. This sequence joins TRBV19 and TRBJ1-2, with a possible D match to TRBD1 (5 bases). CDR3 loop: CASSTGGYGYTF. The CDR3 coding sequence is TGTGCCAGTAGTACGGGGGGCTATGGCTACACCTTC.